The text below deals with one TCR beta chain. These data are taken from a study of blood T cell repertoires in COVID-19. Across roughly 25 US areas, participants ranged in age from roughly 18 to 95 years. Cohort assignment relied on participant-reported clinical history. Donors in Cohort 3 who had recovered were those with two negative PCRs, healthcare professional clearance, or resolution of their symptoms. Using immunoSEQ multiplex PCR, the repertoire was profiled, and TCRdb retains in-frame clones only, with some absent. The sample has 250,000 to 350,000 clones; approximately 85% are singletons. The CDR3 covers 11 residues. Trimming cost V 6 bases and J 4 bases, with 6 bases left between them. CDR1 and CDR2 (germline): MGHDK, SYGVNS.

Specimen: PBMCs or T cells enriched from blood (not recorded which). This TCR derives from a woman aged 25 to 39 who had recovered from COVID-19. The chain carries TRBV25-1 and TRBJ1-2; D remains ambiguous. The CDR3 nucleotides are TGTGCCAGCAGCCCCATCTATGGCTACACCTTC. Protein: CASSPIYGYTF.